This TCR beta chain was obtained from a study of radiation and T cells in renal cell carcinoma. Time point: baseline pretreatment blood. Treatment specified: 15 Gy SBRT to primary tumor, nephrectomy 4 weeks later. Radiation-treated patients gave blood at baseline, week 2 and week 4. The V gene's germline CDR1 is SGHVS and CDR2 FNYEAQ. Trimming removed 5 bases at V and 7 bases at J, with 18 bases between. CDR3 size: 15 residues. The table came from immunoSEQ multiplex PCR; TCRdb's copy has only in-frame clones and leaves some out. Found here are about 150,000 clones, roughly 90% of them singletons; the top ten hold around 12%.

This sequence joins TRBV7-6 and TRBJ2-1, with D uncertain. The clonotype was recovered from a woman aged 45-59 years with renal cell carcinoma. Sequencing was performed on blood, taken from a patient whose treatment included radiotherapy and nephrectomy. The CDR3 DNA follows: TGTGCCAGCAGCCAACGGGCTTCAAGGTGGAATGAGCAGTTCTTC. Its translation: CASSQRASRWNEQFF.